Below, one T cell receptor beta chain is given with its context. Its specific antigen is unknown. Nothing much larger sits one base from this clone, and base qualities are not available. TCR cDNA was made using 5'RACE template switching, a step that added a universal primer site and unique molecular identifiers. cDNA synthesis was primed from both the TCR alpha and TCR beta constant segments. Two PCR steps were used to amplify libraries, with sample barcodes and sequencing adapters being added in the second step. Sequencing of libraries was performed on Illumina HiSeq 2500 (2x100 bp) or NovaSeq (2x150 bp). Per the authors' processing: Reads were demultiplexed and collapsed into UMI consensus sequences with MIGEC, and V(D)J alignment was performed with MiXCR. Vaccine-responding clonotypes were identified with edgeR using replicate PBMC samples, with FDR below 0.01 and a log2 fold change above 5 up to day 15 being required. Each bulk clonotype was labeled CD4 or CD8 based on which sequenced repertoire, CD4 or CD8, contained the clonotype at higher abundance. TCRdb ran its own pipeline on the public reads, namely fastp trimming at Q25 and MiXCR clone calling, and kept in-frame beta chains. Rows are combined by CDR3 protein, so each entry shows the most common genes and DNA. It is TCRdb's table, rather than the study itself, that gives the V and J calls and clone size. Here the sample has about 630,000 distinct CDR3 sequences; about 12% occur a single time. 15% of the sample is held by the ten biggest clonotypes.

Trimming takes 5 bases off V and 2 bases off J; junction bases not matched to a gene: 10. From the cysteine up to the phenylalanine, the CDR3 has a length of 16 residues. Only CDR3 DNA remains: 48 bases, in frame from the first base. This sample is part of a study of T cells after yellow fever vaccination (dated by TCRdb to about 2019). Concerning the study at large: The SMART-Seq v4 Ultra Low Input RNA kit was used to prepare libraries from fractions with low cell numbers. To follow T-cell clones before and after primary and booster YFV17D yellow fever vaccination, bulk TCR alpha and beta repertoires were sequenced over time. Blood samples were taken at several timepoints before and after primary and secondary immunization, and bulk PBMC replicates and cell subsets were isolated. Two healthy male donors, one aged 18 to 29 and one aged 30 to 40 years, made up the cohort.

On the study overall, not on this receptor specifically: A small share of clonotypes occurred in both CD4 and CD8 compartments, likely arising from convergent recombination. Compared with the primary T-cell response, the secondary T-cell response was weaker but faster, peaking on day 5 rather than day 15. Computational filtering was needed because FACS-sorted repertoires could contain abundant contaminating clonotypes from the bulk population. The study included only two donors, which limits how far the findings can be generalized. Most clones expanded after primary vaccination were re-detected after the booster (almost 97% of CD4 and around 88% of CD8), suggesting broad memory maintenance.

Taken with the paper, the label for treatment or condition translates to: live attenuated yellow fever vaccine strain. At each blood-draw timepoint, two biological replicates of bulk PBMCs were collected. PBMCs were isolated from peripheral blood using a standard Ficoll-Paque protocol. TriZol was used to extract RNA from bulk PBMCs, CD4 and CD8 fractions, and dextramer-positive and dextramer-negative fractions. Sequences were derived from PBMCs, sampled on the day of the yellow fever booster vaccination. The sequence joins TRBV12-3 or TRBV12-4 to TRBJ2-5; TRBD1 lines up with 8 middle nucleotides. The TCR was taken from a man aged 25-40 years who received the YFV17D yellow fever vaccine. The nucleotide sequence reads TGTGCCAGCAGTCTCCCGACAGGGGCCTTACAAGAGACCCAGTACTTC. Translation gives CASSLPTGALQETQYF.